The clone carrying this T cell receptor (beta chain) appeared a few times. Its antigen is unidentified. These data come from a study of CD8 T cells in ankylosing spondylitis. Whole-study findings and limits: Both synovial fluid and blood in reactive arthritis had previously been reported to carry some motif variants. Seven to nine highly homologous variants formed a TCR beta motif that appeared characteristic of ankylosing spondylitis blood. Clones tied to disease were said to be significantly enriched in matched ankylosing spondylitis synovial fluid.

Making the TCR beta libraries involved quantitative 5'-RACE with molecular barcodes. From the 5' RACE reads, TCRdb called clonotypes with MiXCR, one entry per CDR3 protein. The sample records about 360,000 distinct CDR3 sequences, 20% to 25% being singletons. The CDR3 is 13 residues long. The germline gives CDR1 LGHDT, CDR2 YNNKEL (reference sequence). Germline trimming cut 1 base from V and 8 bases from J; bases unmatched to any gene: 2. The chain recombines TRBV3-1 with TRBJ2-1; TRBD1 matches at 7 bases. The sequence was collected from a male donor with ankylosing spondylitis or in good health (not recorded which). The sample taken for sequencing was blood, either unsorted or a sorted T cell fraction (not recorded which). The CDR3 DNA reads as TGTGCCAGCAGCCAAGTACAGGGGTATGAGCAGTTCTTC. Its translation is CASSQVQGYEQFF.